What follows are 12 T cell receptor beta chains derived from one specimen sequenced in a study of T-cell reconstitution after alpha-beta-depleted transplantation in children. Unique molecular identifiers were used in preparing the TCRbeta library. TCRdb re-called the PCR reads with MiXCR, one entry per CDR3 protein. The top ten hold around 6.1% of the sample, which has some 490,000 distinct CDR3 sequences, about an eighth seen once. The material was PBMCs from the stem cell graft donor, obtained from the stem cell graft. Receptors were obtained from a human donor who donated a stem cell graft to a child with combined immunodeficiency.

The V and J genes are TRBV4-1 and TRBJ2-2; 11 bases are a match to TRBD1. The CDR3 has 17 residues. Germline trimming cut 5 bases from V and 3 bases from J; bases unmatched to any gene: 8. Per germline, CDR1 MGHRA and CDR2 YSYEKL. CDR3 coding DNA: TGCGCCAGCAGCGGACAGGGGGCGATCTGGGACACCGGGGAGCTGTTTTTT. Its translation is CASSGQGAIWDTGELFF.

This clonotype was recorded a few times. This chain joins TRBV4-1 and TRBJ2-7, with 14 bases that match TRBD2. The CDR3 is 16 residues long. Germline CDR1 and CDR2: MGHRA and YSYEKL. Trimming removed 3 bases from V and 2 bases from J; junction bases left unmatched: 3. In nucleotides, the CDR3 is TGCGCCAGCAGCCAGACTAGCGGGAGGGCCCCCTACGAGCAGTACTTC. Residues: CASSQTSGRAPYEQYF.

This clonotype occurred a few times. The CDR3 nucleotides read TGTGCCAGCAGCCATAGCGGGAACTTCCGCAATGAGCAGTTCTTC. This codes for CASSHSGNFRNEQFF. The chain uses TRBV7-9 and TRBJ2-1, with 8 positions matching TRBD2. V shed 5 bases, J shed 6 bases, and the junction held 9 bases outside the gene matches. The CDR3 is 15 residues long. The germline V gene has CDR1 SEHNR and CDR2 FQNEAQ (reference sequence). Full variable domain (outside the CDR3, taken from reference TRBV7-9 and TRBJ2-1): DTGVSQNPRHKITKRGQNVTFRCDPISEHNRLYWYRQTLGQGPEFLTYFQNEAQLEKSRLLSDRFSAERPKGSFSTLEIQRTEQGDSAMYLCASSHSGNFRNEQFFGPGTRLTVL.

This clonotype was counted at least ten times. The chain employs TRBV20-1 and TRBJ2-5; a possible D gene is TRBD2 (6 bases). Trimming removed 0 bases at V and 2 bases at J, with 10 bases between. In germline, CDR1 is DFQATT, CDR2 SNEGSKA (reference sequence). The CDR3 contains 14 residues. Written as DNA, the CDR3 is TGCAGTGCTAGAGATCCCGGGACTCAAGAGACCCAGTACTTC. This encodes CSARDPGTQETQYF.

The V call is TRBV13, the J call TRBJ2-3; possibly TRBD1 or TRBD2 for D (5 bases each). Germline V CDR1 and CDR2: PRHDT, FYEKMQ (reference sequence). The CDR3 extends over 16 amino acids. V lost 1 base and J 3 bases, leaving 14 bases between the germline ends. CDR3 DNA: TGTGCCAGCAGCTTAGCAGGGACGAGGGCGACAGATACGCAGTATTTT. Its translation is CASSLAGTRATDTQYF.

This clonotype has just a few counts. This sequence joins TRBV20-1 and TRBJ2-3; 15 bases are a match to TRBD2. The germline gives CDR1 DFQATT, CDR2 SNEGSKA (reference sequence). With V trimmed by 3 bases and J by 7 bases, 5 bases remained unmatched. This CDR3 has 15 residues. CDR3 coding DNA: TGCAGTGCTAGTTCCGGGACTAGCGGGAGGCATACGCAGTATTTT. Translating gives CSASSGTSGRHTQYF.

The chain is built from TRBV5-1 and TRBJ2-1; 8 bases are shared with TRBD2. V was pared by 6 bases and J by 1 base, with 6 bases of the junction left unmatched. Germline values: CDR1 SGHRS, CDR2 YFSETQ. The CDR3 has 15 residues. CDR3 sequence reads: CASKQREKSYNEQFF. CDR3 nucleotides: TGCGCCAGCAAACAGCGGGAGAAATCCTACAATGAGCAGTTCTTC. The full variable domain, its missing parts supplied by reference TRBV5-1 and TRBJ2-1, is KAGVTQTPRYLIKTRGQQVTLSCSPISGHRSVSWYQQTPGQGLQFLFEYFSETQRNKGNFPGRFSGRQFSNSRSEMNVSTLELGDSALYLCASKQREKSYNEQFFGPGTRLTVL.

This clonotype was detected only a few times. This sequence joins TRBV10-3 and TRBJ2-7; D is uncertain. The V end lost 3 bases, the J end lost 5 bases, and 8 bases lay between the germline ends. CDR3 length equals 12 residues. The germline V gene has CDR1 ENHRY and CDR2 SYGVKD. Here the CDR3 DNA reads TGTGCCATCAGTGATGATTTTGACGAGCAGTACTTC. Residues: CAISDDFDEQYF.

This clonotype was counted only a few times. The rearrangement uses TRBV7-8 and TRBJ1-5; D possibly corresponds to TRBD1 (5 bases). The germline V gene has CDR1 SGHVS and CDR2 FQNEAQ. The CDR3 is 14 residues long. Trimming removed 1 base at V and 7 bases at J, with 11 bases between. CDR3 DNA: TGTGCCAGCAGCTTAGTACAGGAGGGGCAGCCCCAGCATTTT. Protein: CASSLVQEGQPQHF.

The chain has TRBV12-3 or TRBV12-4 and TRBJ2-7, with TRBD2 as a possible D gene (5 bases). Trimming cost V 7 bases and J 3 bases, with 19 bases left between them. There are 15 residues in the CDR3. This chain's CDR3 is CASNFLSWTRYEQYF. DNA for the CDR3: TGTGCCAGCAATTTTTTGAGCTGGACTCGCTACGAGCAGTACTTC.

In nucleotides, the CDR3 is TGCAGTGCTAGAGACTGGGACAGGGGGCCAGACAATGAGCAGTTCTTC. It codes for CSARDWDRGPDNEQFF. The chain employs TRBV20-1 and TRBJ2-1, with 12 bases fitting TRBD1. The germline CDR1 and CDR2 sequences are DFQATT and SNEGSKA (reference sequence). J was trimmed by 5 bases and V by 0 bases; bases with no gene match: 5. The CDR3 totals 16 residues.

This clonotype occurred a few times. This sequence joins TRBV6-2 or TRBV6-3 and TRBJ2-1; weak D call: TRBD1 (7 bases). Deletions cut 3 bases from V and 7 bases from J, with 19 bases between. CDR3 length equals 16 residues. Germline V gives CDR1 MNHEY, CDR2 SVGEGT. In nucleotides, the CDR3 is TGTGCCAGCAGTTATCAACCTTGGGCAGGGGGGAATGAGCAGTTCTTC. Its protein is CASSYQPWAGGNEQFF.